These T cell receptor beta chains were read from a single sample in a study of blood T cell repertoires in COVID-19. Data came from immunoSEQ multiplex PCR; TCRdb stores just in-frame clones and leaves some out. The sample includes under 60,000 clones, approximately 89% of them seen just once. What was sequenced was peripheral blood. These receptors were obtained from a woman aged 80 or older with acute or convalescent COVID-19. Each CDR3 is given with its conserved first and last residue. A D gene is named only where the DNA matches it firmly. Expanded clones get a size class; other rows say once, few or many, or leave the size out.

CDR3 protein	CDR3 DNA	clone size	D gene	J gene	V gene
CASSGEAVRANEKLFF	TGTGCCAGCAGTGGGGAGGCAGTTCGGGCTAATGAAAAACTGTTTTTT	NA	NA	TRBJ1-4	TRBV2
CASSSSVGGTRISNEQFF	TGTGCCAGCAGCTCCTCTGTTGGGGGGACTAGAATCTCCAATGAGCAGTTCTTC	once	TRBD2	TRBJ2-1	TRBV9
CASSLEGVGGEFF	TGTGCCAGCAGCTTGGAAGGCGTCGGGGGGGAGTTCTTC	NA	TRBD2	TRBJ2-1	TRBV5-6
CASSPPGTGGFSPLHF	TGTGCCAGCAGTCCCCCCGGGACAGGGGGCTTTTCACCCCTCCACTTT	once	TRBD1	TRBJ1-6	TRBV28
CASSLEENTEAFF	TGTGCCAGCAGCTTGGAGGAGAACACTGAAGCTTTCTTT	NA	NA	TRBJ1-1	TRBV11-2
CASSTPGGLLNTIYF	TGTGCCAGCAGCACACCAGGGGGCCTCTTGAACACCATATATTTT	NA	TRBD1	TRBJ1-3	TRBV3-1/TRBV3-2
CASIRGTGDGYTF	TGTGCCAGTATCCGAGGGACAGGGGACGGCTACACCTTC	NA	TRBD1	TRBJ1-2	TRBV19
CASSLGDNSPLHF	TGCGCCAGCAGCTTGGGAGATAATTCACCCCTCCACTTT	NA	NA	TRBJ1-6	TRBV5-1
CASSSGTSNEKLFF	TGTGCCAGCAGCTCCGGGACAAGTAATGAAAAACTGTTTTTT	once	NA	TRBJ1-4	TRBV3-1/TRBV3-2
CASSSRGGGVETQYF	TGTGCCAGCAGTTCCCGGGGAGGCGGGGTAGAGACCCAGTACTTC	NA	NA	TRBJ2-5	TRBV6-5
CASSTGQWGANVLTF	TGCGCCAGCAGCACCGGACAGTGGGGGGCCAACGTCCTGACTTTC	NA	NA	TRBJ2-6	TRBV5-1
CASSILGQGGQPQHF	TGTGCCAGTAGTATCCTGGGACAGGGTGGTCAGCCCCAGCATTTT	NA	TRBD1	TRBJ1-5	TRBV19
CASSQDTPGGADTQYF	TGTGCCAGCAGCCAAGATACCCCGGGGGGGGCAGATACGCAGTATTTT	NA	TRBD2	TRBJ2-3	TRBV3-1/TRBV3-2
CASSRPPGQGRAETQYF	TGTGCCAGCAGCAGGCCCCCGGGACAGGGGAGAGCAGAGACCCAGTACTTC	NA	TRBD1	TRBJ2-5	TRBV5-4
CASSQRGAGTGELFF	TGCGCCAGCAGCCAGCGGGGGGCGGGCACCGGGGAGCTGTTTTTT	NA	TRBD2	TRBJ2-2	TRBV4-1
CASSQREYGYTF	TGTGCCAGCAGCCAAAGGGAGTATGGCTACACCTTC	NA	NA	TRBJ1-2	TRBV3-1/TRBV3-2